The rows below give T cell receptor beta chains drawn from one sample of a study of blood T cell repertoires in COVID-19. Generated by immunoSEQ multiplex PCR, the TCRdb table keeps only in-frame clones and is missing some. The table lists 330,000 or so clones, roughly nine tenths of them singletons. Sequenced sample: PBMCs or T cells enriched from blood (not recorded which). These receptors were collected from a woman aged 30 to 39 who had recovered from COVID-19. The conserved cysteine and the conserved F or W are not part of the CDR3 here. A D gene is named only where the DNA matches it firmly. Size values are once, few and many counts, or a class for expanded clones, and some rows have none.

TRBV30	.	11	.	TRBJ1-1	AWRVRANTEAF
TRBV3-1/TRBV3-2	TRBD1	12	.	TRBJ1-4	ASSLTGDNEKLF
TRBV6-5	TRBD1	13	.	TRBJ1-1	ATYTGGAGRTEAF
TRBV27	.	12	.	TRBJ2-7	ASSLRPVTNEQY
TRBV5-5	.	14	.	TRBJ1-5	ASSLHGTWVDQPQH
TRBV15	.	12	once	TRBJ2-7	ATSRVASSYEQY
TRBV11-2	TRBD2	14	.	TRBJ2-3	ASSLSSGRAADTQY
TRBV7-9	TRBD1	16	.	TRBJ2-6	ASSLERTGRSGANVLT
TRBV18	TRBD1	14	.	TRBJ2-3	ASSTVEDRAGDTQY
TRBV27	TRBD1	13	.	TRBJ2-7	ASSLSGQGSYEQY
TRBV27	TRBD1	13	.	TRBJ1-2	ASSFGDRGHYGYT
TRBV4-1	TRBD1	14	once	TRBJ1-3	ASSRLQGRDRGTIY
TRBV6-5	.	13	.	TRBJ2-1	ASSYLPRRDNEQF
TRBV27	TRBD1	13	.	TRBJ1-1	ASSFGTGRDTEAF
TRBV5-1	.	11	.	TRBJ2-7	ASSLGTTYEQY
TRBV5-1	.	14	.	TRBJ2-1	ASSLGWFAGANEQF
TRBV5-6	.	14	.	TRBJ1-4	ASSDSASGLNEKLF
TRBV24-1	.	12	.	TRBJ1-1	ATSDSREGTEAF
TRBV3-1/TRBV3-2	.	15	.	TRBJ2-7	ASSHDPLGRRSYEQY
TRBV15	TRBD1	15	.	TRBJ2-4	ATSRDRTGGGKNIQY
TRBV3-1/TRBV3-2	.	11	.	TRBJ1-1	ASSQWGGKGAF
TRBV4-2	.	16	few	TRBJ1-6	ASSRSGGPGEVNSPLH
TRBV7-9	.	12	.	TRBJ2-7	ASSASTSSDEQY
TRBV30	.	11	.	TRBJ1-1	AWSADKGTEAF
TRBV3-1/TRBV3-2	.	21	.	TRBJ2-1	ASSQVRDNWGQGLRRTYNEQF
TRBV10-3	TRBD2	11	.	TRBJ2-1	ATRLAGYNEQF
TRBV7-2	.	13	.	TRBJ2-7	ASSSLTYSSYEQY
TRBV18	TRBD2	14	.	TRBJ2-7	ASSPSLAGGFFEQY
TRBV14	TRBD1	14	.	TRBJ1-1	ASSQDQGTGNTEAF
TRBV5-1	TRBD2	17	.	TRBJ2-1	ASSQRETSGTNAYNEQF
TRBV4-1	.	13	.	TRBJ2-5	ASSQETGSRETQY
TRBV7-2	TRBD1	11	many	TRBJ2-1	ASNQGAAYEQF
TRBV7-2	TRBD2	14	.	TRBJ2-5	ASSLSPAGITGTQY
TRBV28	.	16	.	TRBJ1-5	ASSLPTDSSKWNQPQH
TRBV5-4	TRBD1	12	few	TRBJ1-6	ASRQDRNNSPLH
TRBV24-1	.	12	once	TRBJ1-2	ATSVGGVNYGYT
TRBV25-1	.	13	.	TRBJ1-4	ASSEYGQHGEKLF
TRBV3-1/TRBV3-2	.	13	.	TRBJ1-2	ASSQSETRLYGYT
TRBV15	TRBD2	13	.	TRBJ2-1	ATSRTSGSIYEQF
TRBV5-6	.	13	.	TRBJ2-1	ASSLGQRHLNEQF
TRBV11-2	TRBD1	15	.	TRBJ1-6	ASSPSGTGVHNSPLH
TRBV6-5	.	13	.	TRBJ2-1	ASSYYEGGGDEQF
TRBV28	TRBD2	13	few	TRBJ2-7	ASSPKREVPYEQY
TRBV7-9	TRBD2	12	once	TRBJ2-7	ASSISGGPYEQY
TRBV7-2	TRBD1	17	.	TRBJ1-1	ASSLRRDRAHQMNTEAF
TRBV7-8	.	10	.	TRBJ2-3	ASSSRLNTQY
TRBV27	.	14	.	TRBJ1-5	ASSRWGGDVNQPQH
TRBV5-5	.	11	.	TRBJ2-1	ASSLERTGEQF
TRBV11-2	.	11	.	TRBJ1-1	ASSPSWVSEAF
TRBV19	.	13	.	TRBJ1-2	ASSATVSLNYGYT
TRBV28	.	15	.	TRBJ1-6	ASSHRGRSSYNSPLH
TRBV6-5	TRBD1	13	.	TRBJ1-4	ASSHGDRELEKLF
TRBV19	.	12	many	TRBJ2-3	ASSHREPPDTQY
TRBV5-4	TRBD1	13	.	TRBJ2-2	ASRYPGQGNGELF
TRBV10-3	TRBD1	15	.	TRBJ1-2	AISPGQGRWVNYGYT